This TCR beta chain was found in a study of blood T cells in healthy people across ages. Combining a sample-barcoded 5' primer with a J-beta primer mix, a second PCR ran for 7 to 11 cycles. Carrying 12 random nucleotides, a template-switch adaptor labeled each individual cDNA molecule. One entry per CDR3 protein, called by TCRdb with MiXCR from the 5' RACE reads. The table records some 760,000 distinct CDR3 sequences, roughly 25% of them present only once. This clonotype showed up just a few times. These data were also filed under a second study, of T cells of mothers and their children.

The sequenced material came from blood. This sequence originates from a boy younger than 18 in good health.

CDR3 sequence reads: CSASRDSSSYNEQFF. The DNA of the CDR3 is TGCAGTGCTTCTCGGGACTCGAGCTCCTACAATGAGCAGTTCTTC. The chain has TRBV20-1 and TRBJ2-1, with D perhaps TRBD2 (6 bases). The germline CDR1 and CDR2 sequences are DFQATT and SNEGSKA (reference sequence). The CDR3 is 15 amino acids. V lost 5 bases, J lost 0 bases, and 14 bases lay in between.